The 26 T cell receptor beta chains given below trace back to one sample, sequenced in a study of shared clonotypes between healthy human individuals. Generated by immunoSEQ multiplex PCR, the TCRdb table keeps only in-frame clones and is missing some. The sample shows 2 million to 3 million clones, roughly 93% of them seen only once. Material: naive CD4+ T cells from PBMCs. Subset here: CD45RA+ positively selected. These receptors originate from a man younger than 35 in good health. Some clones in this sample may be carry-over from other donors' samples.

V usage is TRBV27 and J usage is TRBJ1-2, with 9 bases fitting TRBD1. In germline, CDR1 is MNHEY, CDR2 SMNVEV (reference sequence). V shed 5 bases, J shed 7 bases, and the junction held 11 bases outside the gene matches. This CDR3 contains 15 residues. CDR3 DNA: TGTGCCAGCAGTCAACGGGGGACAGGGTTGCCTGGCTACACCTTC. It encodes CASSQRGTGLPGYTF.

The CDR3 nucleotides read TGTGCCAGCAGTTACTCGGGACTAGCGGGGAGGGAGCAGTTCTTC. This gives the protein CASSYSGLAGREQFF. This chain connects TRBV6-5 to TRBJ2-1; 13 nucleotides match TRBD2. This CDR3 is 15 amino acids long. Losses at the gene ends were 0 bases for V and 10 bases for J; bases not matched to a gene: 3. Germline assignment: CDR1 MNHEY and CDR2 SVGAGI.

The chain employs TRBV5-4 and TRBJ1-2, with D possibly matching TRBD1 (5 bases). CDR1 and CDR2 (germline): SGHNT, YYREEE (reference sequence). The V end lost 5 bases, the J end lost 4 bases, and 18 bases lay between the germline ends. The length of the CDR3 is 15 residues. Here the CDR3 DNA reads TGTGCCAGCAGGGGCGGGCCAGGGACCTCCTATGGCTACACCTTC. This encodes CASRGGPGTSYGYTF.

J is TRBJ1-2 and V is TRBV28; D is unclear. CDR3 length: 12 residues. Germline lookup yields CDR1 MDHEN and CDR2 SYDVKM. V was clipped by 10 bases and J by 3 bases, with 12 bases between them. The CDR3 here is CATARADYGYTF. In nucleotides, the CDR3 is TGTGCCACCGCGAGGGCTGACTATGGCTACACCTTC.

The chain uses TRBV5-4 and TRBJ2-1, with D possibly being TRBD1 (6 bases). With 4 bases removed from V and 0 bases from J, the gap between germline ends came to 14 bases. Germline-derived CDR1 and CDR2 are SGHNT and YYREEE (reference sequence). The CDR3 is 16 amino acids. CDR3 in DNA: TGTGCCAGCAGCCAATCCTTGGGGGCCTCCTACAATGAGCAGTTCTTC. Translating it yields CASSQSLGASYNEQFF.

The rearrangement links TRBV7-6 to TRBJ2-7, with 8 bases that match TRBD2. There are 17 residues in the CDR3. With 0 bases clipped from V and 3 bases from J, the junction kept 10 bases outside the gene matches. Germline CDR1 SGHVS, CDR2 FNYEAQ. For the CDR3, the DNA is TGTGCCAGCAGCTTAGCGCGAAGCGGGAGAGAAATCTACGAGCAGTACTTC. This sequence encodes CASSLARSGREIYEQYF.

The CDR3 bases are TGTGCCAGCAGCGTAGCGAAGCGTCGTTACAATGAGCAGTTCTTC. It yields the protein CASSVAKRRYNEQFF. V gene TRBV9 combines with J gene TRBJ2-1; D is unclear. The V gene lost 0 bases and the J gene lost 4 bases, with 11 bases spanning the gap. CDR3 size: 15 residues. Germline-derived CDR1 and CDR2 are SGDLS and YYNGEE.

A remark on this clone: Other DNA sequences in this sample translate to the same CDR3. The chain couples TRBV5-1 to TRBJ2-7; 9 nucleotides line up with TRBD2. The V segment lost 0 bases and the J segment 4 bases; nucleotides outside the gene matches: 5. Germline CDR1 SGHRS, CDR2 YFSETQ. The CDR3 consists of 15 residues. The CDR3 DNA reads as TGCGCCAGCAGCTTGGCTAGCGGGACTCCTTACGAGCAGTACTTC. Its translation is CASSLASGTPYEQYF.

The rearrangement joins TRBV7-2 to TRBJ1-4; tentatively, D is TRBD1 (5 bases). The CDR3 loop spans 15 amino acids. The germline V gene has CDR1 SGHTA and CDR2 FQGNSA. Trimming stripped 7 bases from V and 4 bases from J, with 16 bases between. The CDR3 nucleotides are TGTGCCAGCAACGACGGCGGGGGGATTAATGAAAAACTGTTTTTT. Residues: CASNDGGGINEKLFF. The whole variable domain, remainder taken from reference TRBV7-2 and TRBJ1-4, is GAGVSQSPSNKVTEKGKDVELRCDPISGHTALYWYRQSLGQGLEFLIYFQGNSAPDKSGLPSDRFSAERTGGSVSTLTIQRTQQEDSAVYLCASNDGGGINEKLFFGSGTQLSVL.

Regarding this clone: This sample also contains other DNA sequences that code for the same CDR3. The chain carries TRBV6-1 and TRBJ1-1, with D hard to call. This CDR3 contains 13 residues. The V gene lost 4 bases and the J gene lost 2 bases, with 8 bases spanning the gap. The V gene's germline CDR1 is MNHNS and CDR2 SASEGT. CDR3 nucleotides: TGTGCCAGCAGTGCGACCCTCAACACTGAAGCTTTCTTT. Its translation is CASSATLNTEAFF.

The J gene is TRBJ2-2, the V gene TRBV7-3, with D uncertain. The CDR3 has 12 amino acids. CDR1 and CDR2 (germline): SGHTA, FQGTGA. V was shortened by 2 bases and J by 6 bases, with 4 bases between the two germline ends. CDR3 DNA sequence: TGTGCCAGCAGCTTACTCGCCGGGGAGCTGTTTTTT. It is translated as CASSLLAGELFF.

The rearrangement joins TRBV5-1 to TRBJ1-2; D is possibly TRBD1 (6 bases). Trimming cost V 1 base and J 3 bases, with 19 bases left between them. This CDR3 contains 17 residues. Germline V CDR1 and CDR2: SGHRS, YFSETQ. The CDR3 sequence is CASSLLSGGVGDYGYTF. The CDR3 DNA sequence: TGCGCCAGCAGCTTGCTCTCGGGGGGCGTAGGTGACTATGGCTACACCTTC.

The chain recombines TRBV6-1 with TRBJ2-7, with a possible D match to TRBD2 (5 bases). The CDR3 is 17 amino acids. CDR1 is MNHNS, CDR2 SASEGT, per germline. V lost 2 bases, J lost 6 bases, and 23 bases lay in between. The chain's CDR3 is CASSELRGLRDLGEQYF. The CDR3 region has the DNA TGTGCCAGCAGTGAACTTCGCGGGTTAAGGGATCTTGGCGAGCAGTACTTC.

The chain links TRBV11-2 to TRBJ1-3; D ambiguous. Germline CDR1 reads SGHAT; CDR2 reads FQNNGV. Deletions cut 5 bases from V and 4 bases from J, with 9 bases between. There are 13 residues in the CDR3. As DNA, the CDR3 is TGTGCCAGCAGCCCTGCCGCAGGAAACACCATATATTTT. Protein: CASSPAAGNTIYF. The variable domain in full, with the rest retrieved from reference TRBV11-2 and TRBJ1-3, is EAGVAQSPRYKIIEKRQSVAFWCNPISGHATLYWYQQILGQGPKLLIQFQNNGVVDDSQLPKDRFSAERLKGVDSTLKIQPAKLEDSAVYLCASSPAAGNTIYFGEGSWLTVV.

V gene TRBV18 combines with J gene TRBJ2-1, with 7 nucleotides matching TRBD2. Germline CDR1 KGHSH, CDR2 LQKENI. V lost 6 bases and J lost 8; bases outside the gene matches: 10. The CDR3 covers 14 residues. CDR3 protein: CASSGRLAGDEQFF. The CDR3 coding sequence is TGTGCCAGCTCCGGTAGGCTGGCGGGGGATGAGCAGTTCTTC. Based on the CDR3 plus reference TRBV18 and TRBJ2-1, the full variable domain is NAGVMQNPRHLVRRRGQEARLRCSPMKGHSHVYWYRQLPEEGLKFMVYLQKENIIDESGMPKERFSAEFPKEGPSILRIQQVVRGDSAAYFCASSGRLAGDEQFFGPGTRLTVL.

The V call is TRBV6-1, the J call TRBJ2-7; 11 bases agree with TRBD2. The germline V gene has CDR1 MNHNS and CDR2 SASEGT. The CDR3 sequence is 17 residues long. V lost 1 base to trimming and J lost 8 bases; unmatched junction nucleotides: 13. The CDR3 region is CASSEGTSGRPPLKQYF. CDR3 DNA sequence: TGTGCCAGCAGTGAAGGGACTAGCGGGCGACCCCCATTGAAGCAGTACTTC.

The V and J genes are TRBV7-6 and TRBJ2-5; the D gene is possibly TRBD1 (5 bases). Trimming removed 6 bases from V and 2 bases from J, with 13 bases in between. The CDR3 spans 14 residues. Germline loops: CDR1 SGHVS, CDR2 FNYEAQ. DNA for the CDR3: TGTGCCAGCAGTAGACAGAATCAACAAGAGACCCAGTACTTC. Translation: CASSRQNQQETQYF.

This rearrangement joins TRBV27 to TRBJ2-1, with 8 nucleotides matching TRBD2. Germline values: CDR1 MNHEY, CDR2 SMNVEV (reference sequence). Trimming took 2 bases from V and 8 from J; bases not matched to a gene: 5. This CDR3 is built from 14 residues. CDR3 sequence reads: CASSLTGGPYEQFF. CDR3 nucleotide sequence: TGTGCCAGCAGTTTAACGGGAGGGCCCTATGAGCAGTTCTTC.

The gene calls are TRBV19 and TRBJ2-4; tentatively, D is TRBD1 (6 bases). This CDR3 is 17 amino acids long. Looked up from germline, CDR1 is LNHDA and CDR2 is SQIVND (reference sequence). The V end was cut by 7 bases, the J end by 1 base, with 20 bases between. DNA for the CDR3: TGTGCCAGTACTCGAGGCCAACAGGGAAGGGCCAAAAACATTCAGTACTTC. It specifies CASTRGQQGRAKNIQYF. Full variable domain (outside the CDR3, taken from reference TRBV19 and TRBJ2-4): DGGITQSPKYLFRKEGQNVTLSCEQNLNHDAMYWYRQDPGQGLRLIYYSQIVNDFQKGDIAEGYSVSREKKESFPLTVTSAQKNPTAFYLCASTRGQQGRAKNIQYFGAGTRLSVL.

With regard to this clone: The sample has other DNA sequences that encode this CDR3 too. The chain uses TRBV2 and TRBJ2-1, with D maybe TRBD1 (5 bases). CDR1 is SNHLY and CDR2 is FYNNEI in the germline V gene. This CDR3 comprises 12 residues. V was trimmed by 4 bases and J by 7 bases, leaving 8 bases between them. CDR3 nucleotide sequence: TGTGCCAGCAGTGGCCCAGGGAATGAGCAGTTCTTC. The encoded protein is CASSGPGNEQFF.

The chain carries TRBV28 and TRBJ2-2, with D possibly matching TRBD2 (6 bases). Per the germline V gene, CDR1 is MDHEN and CDR2 is SYDVKM. V gave up 8 bases and J gave up 1 base, with 17 bases separating them. The CDR3 contains 16 residues. The CDR3 bases are TGTGCCAGCCAAACCTCTGGGCGGGGGAACACCGGGGAGCTGTTTTTT. This encodes CASQTSGRGNTGELFF.

Turning to this clone: The sample contains more than one DNA sequence encoding this CDR3. The chain recombines TRBV2 with TRBJ1-5; D gene ambiguous. This CDR3 is built from 13 residues. CDR1 SNHLY and CDR2 FYNNEI come from the germline V gene. Trimming removed 3 bases from V and 0 bases from J, with 3 bases in between. CDR3 amino acids: CASSDGSNQPQHF. The CDR3 DNA is TGTGCCAGCAGTGATGGTAGCAATCAGCCCCAGCATTTT.

V gene TRBV18 combines with J gene TRBJ1-4; D is unresolved. The length of the CDR3 is 18 residues. Trimming stripped 3 bases from V and 4 bases from J, with 21 bases between. Germline-derived CDR1 and CDR2 are KGHSH and LQKENI. As DNA, the CDR3 is TGTGCCAGCTCACCCACCAGGAGTACGAATGTGGGTAATGAAAAACTGTTTTTT. This encodes CASSPTRSTNVGNEKLFF.

This chain links TRBV6-5 with TRBJ2-5; D may match TRBD1 or TRBD2 (5 bases each). Germline assignment: CDR1 MNHEY and CDR2 SVGAGI. The V gene lost 10 bases and the J gene lost 1 base, with 13 bases spanning the gap. This CDR3 has 13 amino acids. The CDR3 here is CATYQGPQETQYF. DNA of the CDR3: TGTGCCACCTACCAGGGACCCCAAGAGACCCAGTACTTC.

The V gene is TRBV28, the J gene TRBJ1-1; the D is unclear. From germline, CDR1 is MDHEN and CDR2 SYDVKM. This CDR3 spans 15 amino acids. V was cut by 6 bases and J by 1 base, with 15 bases left in between. The CDR3 nucleotides read TGTGCCAGCAGCTTGCCCCTAAGCTCGAACACTGAAGCTTTCTTT. Amino acid sequence: CASSLPLSSNTEAFF.

The chain links TRBV5-6 to TRBJ2-5, with TRBD2 as a possible D gene (6 bases). Germline-derived CDR1 and CDR2 are SGHDT and YYEEEE. V dropped 2 bases and J dropped 5 bases, with 13 bases sitting between them. This CDR3 comprises 14 residues. The CDR3: CASSLGTLGETQYF. CDR3 nucleotides: TGTGCCAGCAGCTTAGGGACTTTGGGGGAGACCCAGTACTTC.